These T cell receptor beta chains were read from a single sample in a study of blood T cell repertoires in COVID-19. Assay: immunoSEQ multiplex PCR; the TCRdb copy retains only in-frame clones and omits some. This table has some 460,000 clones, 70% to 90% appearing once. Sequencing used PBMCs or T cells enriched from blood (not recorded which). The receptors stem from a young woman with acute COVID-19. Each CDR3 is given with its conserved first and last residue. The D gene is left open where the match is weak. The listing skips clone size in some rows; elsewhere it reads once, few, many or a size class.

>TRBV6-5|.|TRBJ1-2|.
CASIADGTYGGYTF
TGTGCCAGCATAGCCGACGGTACATATGGTGGCTACACCTTC
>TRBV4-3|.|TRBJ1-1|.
CASSQERGTYEAFF
TGCGCCAGCAGCCAAGAACGGGGAACTTATGAAGCTTTCTTT
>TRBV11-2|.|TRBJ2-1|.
CASSLGGDSTSYNEQFF
TGTGCCAGCAGCTTAGGGGGCGACAGCACCTCCTACAATGAGCAGTTCTTC
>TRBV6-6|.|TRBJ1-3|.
CASSYLGHGNTIYF
TGTGCCAGCAGTTACCTCGGACATGGAAACACCATATATTTT
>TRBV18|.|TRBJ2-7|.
CASSPTDYEQYF
TGTGCCAGCTCACCGACAGACTACGAGCAGTACTTC
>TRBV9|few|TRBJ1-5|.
CASSVGTVSNQPQHF
TGTGCCAGCAGCGTAGGGACAGTTAGCAATCAGCCCCAGCATTTT
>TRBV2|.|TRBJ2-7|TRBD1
CASISDRPYEQYF
TGTGCCAGCATCTCGGACAGGCCCTACGAGCAGTACTTC
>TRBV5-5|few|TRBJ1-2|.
CASSDLAYGYTF
TGTGCCAGTTCGGACTTGGCGTATGGCTACACCTTC
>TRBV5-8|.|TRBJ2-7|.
CASSLGGQRGSYEQYF
TGTGCCAGCAGCTTGGGCGGACAGAGAGGCTCCTACGAGCAGTACTTC
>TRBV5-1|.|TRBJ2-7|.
CASSLSSPQEGNEQYF
TGCGCCAGCAGCTTGTCCTCTCCCCAGGAAGGCAACGAGCAGTACTTC
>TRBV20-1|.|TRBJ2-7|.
CSASGEHEQYF
TGCAGTGCTAGCGGGGAGCACGAGCAGTACTTC
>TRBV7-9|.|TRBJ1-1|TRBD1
CASSLGQGMNTEAFF
TGTGCCAGCAGCCTCGGACAGGGTATGAACACTGAAGCTTTCTTT
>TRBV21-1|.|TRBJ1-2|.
CASSGCGYHGYTF
TGTGCCAGCAGCGGCTGTGGTTATCATGGCTACACCTTC
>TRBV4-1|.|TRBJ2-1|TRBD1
CASSQDRLFNEQFF
TGCGCCAGCAGCCAGGACAGGTTATTCAATGAGCAGTTCTTC
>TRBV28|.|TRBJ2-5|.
CASKSGSWETQYF
TGTGCCAGCAAATCAGGGTCATGGGAGACCCAGTACTTC
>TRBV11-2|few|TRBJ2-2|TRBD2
CASSFSGVTGELFF
TGTGCCAGCAGCTTCAGCGGGGTCACCGGGGAGCTGTTTTTT
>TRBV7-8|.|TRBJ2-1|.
CASSLPGSSYNEQFF
TGTGCCAGCAGCCTCCCCGGGAGCTCCTACAATGAGCAGTTCTTC
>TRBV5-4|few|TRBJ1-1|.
CASSTHREAFF
TGTGCCAGCAGCACCCACAGGGAAGCTTTCTTT
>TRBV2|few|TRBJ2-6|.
CASSENSAGANVLTF
TGTGCCAGCAGTGAAAATTCAGCGGGGGCCAACGTCCTGACTTTC
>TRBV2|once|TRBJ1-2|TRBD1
CASSGTGSGHGYGYTF
TGTGCCAGCAGTGGGACAGGGTCAGGGCATGGCTATGGCTACACCTTC
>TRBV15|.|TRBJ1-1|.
CATSSRQVTEAFF
TGTGCCACCAGCAGTAGACAGGTAACTGAAGCTTTCTTT
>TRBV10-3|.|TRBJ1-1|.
CAISESPTLAREGTEAFF
TGTGCCATCAGTGAGTCCCCGACGTTAGCACGTGAGGGCACTGAAGCTTTCTTT
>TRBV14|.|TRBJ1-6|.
CASSSGLGGDSPLHF
TGTGCCAGCAGCTCAGGGCTGGGGGGGGATTCACCCCTCCACTTT
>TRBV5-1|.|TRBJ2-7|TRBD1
CASRQGAKEQYF
TGCGCCAGCAGACAGGGGGCGAAGGAGCAGTACTTC
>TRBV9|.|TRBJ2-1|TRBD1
CASSVTGTGYNEQFF
TGTGCCAGCAGCGTAACCGGGACAGGATACAATGAGCAGTTCTTC
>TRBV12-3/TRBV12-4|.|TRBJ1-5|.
CASSLREGQPQHF
TGTGCCAGCAGTTTGAGGGAAGGTCAGCCCCAGCATTTT
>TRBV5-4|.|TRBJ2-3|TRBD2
CASSIGLAGGDTQYF
TGTGCCAGCAGCATCGGACTAGCGGGAGGAGATACGCAGTATTTT
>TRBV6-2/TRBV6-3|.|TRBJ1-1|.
CASSARGIAEAFF
TGTGCCAGCAGCGCAAGAGGGATCGCTGAAGCTTTCTTT
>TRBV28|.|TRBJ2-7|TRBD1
CASSNGQGNEQYF
TGTGCCAGCAGCAACGGACAGGGCAACGAGCAGTACTTC
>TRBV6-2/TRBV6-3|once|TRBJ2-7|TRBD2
CASSYGGAGVAGEQYF
TGTGCCAGCAGTTATGGGGGAGCGGGAGTAGCGGGCGAGCAGTACTTC
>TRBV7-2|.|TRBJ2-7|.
CASSFRETYEQYF
TGTGCCAGCAGCTTCCGGGAGACCTACGAGCAGTACTTC
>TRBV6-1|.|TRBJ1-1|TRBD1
CASSAYRDRGQNTEAFF
TGTGCCAGCAGTGCCTACCGGGACAGGGGACAGAACACTGAAGCTTTCTTT
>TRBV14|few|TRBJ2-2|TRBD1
CASSRTGSNTGELFF
TGTGCCAGCAGCCGGACAGGTTCGAACACCGGGGAGCTGTTTTTT
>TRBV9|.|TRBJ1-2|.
CASSVVVPLPEAKVEGYTF
TGTGCCAGCAGCGTAGTAGTCCCCCTCCCCGAGGCAAAAGTGGAGGGCTACACCTTC
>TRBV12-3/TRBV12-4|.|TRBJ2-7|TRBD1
CASSSGQPYEQYF
TGTGCCAGCAGTTCGGGACAGCCCTACGAGCAGTACTTC
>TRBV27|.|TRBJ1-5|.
CASSLSGGSNQPQHF
TGTGCCAGCAGTTTATCGGGGGGTAGCAATCAGCCCCAGCATTTT
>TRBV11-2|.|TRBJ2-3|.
CASSPGTHGTDTQYF
TGTGCCAGCAGCCCAGGGACTCACGGCACAGATACGCAGTATTTT
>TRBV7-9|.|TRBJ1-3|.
CASSFDRSTSGNTIYF
TGTGCCAGCAGCTTCGACAGGTCTACCTCTGGAAACACCATATATTTT
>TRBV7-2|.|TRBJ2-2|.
CASRGVGGGELFF
TGTGCCAGCAGAGGGGTGGGCGGCGGGGAGCTGTTTTTT
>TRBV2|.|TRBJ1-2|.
CASSEAGVQQFLFYGYTF
TGTGCCAGCAGTGAAGCCGGGGTTCAACAGTTCTTATTCTATGGCTACACCTTC
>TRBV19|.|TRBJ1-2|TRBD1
CASRDRGNYGYTF
TGTGCCAGTAGAGACAGGGGGAACTATGGCTACACCTTC